This TCR beta chain was obtained from a study of Graves' ophthalmopathy and Graves' hyperthyroidism. General study points: In blood, most expanded thyroid clonotypes above 0.001 frequency were also detected. Its predictions of ophthalmopathy progression gave the model 60% to 71% sensitivity and 72.22% specificity.

This clonotype has ten or more counts. The antigen is undetermined. RNA transcripts were the template, and TCR beta CDR3 regions were amplified from them. HTBI primers primed a first-round RT-PCR, and a second-round multiplex PCR followed. TCRdb redid the calling of the multiplex PCR reads with MiXCR, one entry per CDR3 protein. This table holds around 660,000 distinct CDR3 sequences, about 40% found once. Among the exclusions were patients with other autoimmune diseases, uncontrolled infections, pregnancy or lactation. The PBMCs used were ones drawn from over 9.5 ml of fresh peripheral blood. The sequence was obtained from an adult man with Graves' ophthalmopathy. The material sequenced was peripheral blood.

DNA for the CDR3: TGCGCCAGCAGCTTGCAGCGGGGGACCTACGAGCAGTACTTC. This codes for CASSLQRGTYEQYF. J is TRBJ2-7 and V is TRBV5-1; TRBD2 aligns across 8 bases. The V gene's germline CDR1 is SGHRS and CDR2 YFSETQ. The CDR3 is 14 residues long. V shed 1 base, J shed 2 bases, and the junction held 2 bases outside the gene matches. The variable domain in full, with the rest retrieved from reference TRBV5-1 and TRBJ2-7, is KAGVTQTPRYLIKTRGQQVTLSCSPISGHRSVSWYQQTPGQGLQFLFEYFSETQRNKGNFPGRFSGRQFSNSRSEMNVSTLELGDSALYLCASSLQRGTYEQYFGPGTRLTVT.